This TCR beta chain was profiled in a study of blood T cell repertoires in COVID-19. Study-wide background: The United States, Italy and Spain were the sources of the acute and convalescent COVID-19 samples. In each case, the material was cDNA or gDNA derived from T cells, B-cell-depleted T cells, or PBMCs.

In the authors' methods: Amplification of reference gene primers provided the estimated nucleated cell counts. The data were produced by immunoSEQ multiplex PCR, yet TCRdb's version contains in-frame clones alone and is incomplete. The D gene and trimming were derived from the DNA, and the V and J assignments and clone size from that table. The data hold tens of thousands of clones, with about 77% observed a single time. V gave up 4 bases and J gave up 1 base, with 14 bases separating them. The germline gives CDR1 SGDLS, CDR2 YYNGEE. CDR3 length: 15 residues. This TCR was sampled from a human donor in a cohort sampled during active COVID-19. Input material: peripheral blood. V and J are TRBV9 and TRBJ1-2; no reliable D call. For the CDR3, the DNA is TGTGCCAGCAGCCCGCGGTCGGAACTTAACTATGGCTACACCTTC. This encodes CASSPRSELNYGYTF.